Shown below are 21 T cell receptor beta chains from a single sample sequenced in a study of CD8+ T cells in alopecia areata. Extracted RNA was reverse transcribed, and the resulting cDNA served as sequencing template. TCRdb's table, derived via immunoSEQ multiplex PCR, lists solely in-frame clones and lacks some. The sample lists tens of thousands of clones; around three quarters were seen once. The treatment is: oral pan-JAK inhibitor, 5-10 mg twice daily. The material was CD8+ T cells sorted from blood, obtained around week 42, from a patient treated with tofacitinib. The source of these receptors is a human donor with alopecia areata.

This chain uses TRBV5-1 with TRBJ2-1, with 12 bases fitting TRBD2. Germline V gene sequence: CDR1 SGHRS, CDR2 YFSETQ. Unmatched junction bases numbered 8, after V lost 4 bases and J lost 9 bases. CDR3 length: 15 amino acids. This CDR3 is CASSPRLAGAGEQFF. The CDR3 DNA sequence: TGCGCCAGCAGCCCCAGACTAGCGGGGGCAGGTGAGCAGTTCTTC.

This clone was observed a handful of times. The chain carries TRBV7-2 and TRBJ2-7; possible D gene TRBD2, 6 bases. The CDR3 runs to 14 residues. V was trimmed by 8 bases and J by 3 bases, leaving 17 bases between them. The germline CDR1 and CDR2 sequences are SGHTA and FQGNSA. DNA for the CDR3: TGTGCCAGCTCGCCCGGGGGTTTATTCTACGAGCAGTACTTC. Encoded protein: CASSPGGLFYEQYF. The whole variable domain, remainder taken from reference TRBV7-2 and TRBJ2-7, is GAGVSQSPSNKVTEKGKDVELRCDPISGHTALYWYRQSLGQGLEFLIYFQGNSAPDKSGLPSDRFSAERTGGSVSTLTIQRTQQEDSAVYLCASSPGGLFYEQYFGPGTRLTVT.

This clone turned up a few times. The CDR3 coding sequence is TGTGCCAGCAGTGAACTAGTGCAGCACAATGAGCAGTTCTTC. Translation: CASSELVQHNEQFF. This chain uses TRBV2 with TRBJ2-1; D is undetermined. V was pared by 2 bases and J by 5 bases, with 10 bases between. This CDR3 has 14 residues. Germline CDR1 and CDR2: SNHLY and FYNNEI.

This clone was recorded a few times. V and J are TRBV10-3 and TRBJ2-1; a weak D match, TRBD1 (6 bases). From germline, CDR1 is ENHRY and CDR2 SYGVKD. The CDR3 totals 13 residues. The germline V and J ends were trimmed by 8 bases and 6 bases, with 14 bases remaining between them. The CDR3 DNA reads as TGTGCCATCGGATCAGGGGCAGTCAATGAGCAGTTCTTC. As protein: CAIGSGAVNEQFF.

The V and J genes are TRBV7-3 and TRBJ2-1; no firm D call. Germline loops: CDR1 SGHTA, CDR2 FQGTGA. There are 14 residues in the CDR3. Trimming left V 3 bases short and J 5 bases short, with 11 bases between. The CDR3 loop reads CASSFEPSDNEQFF. CDR3 bases: TGTGCCAGCAGCTTTGAGCCGAGCGACAATGAGCAGTTCTTC.

This sequence joins TRBV6-5 and TRBJ1-2, with D perhaps matching TRBD1 (5 bases). The germline V and J ends were trimmed by 5 bases and 5 bases, with 18 bases remaining between them. CDR1 and CDR2 (germline): MNHEY, SVGAGI. This CDR3 contains 15 residues. Written as DNA, the CDR3 is TGTGCCAGCAGTAAACAGGCCGGGGGGTTATATGGCTACACCTTC. It yields the protein CASSKQAGGLYGYTF.

The chain uses TRBV6-5 and TRBJ1-2; D is possibly TRBD1 (5 bases). The CDR3 has 15 amino acids. V was clipped by 0 bases and J by 7 bases, with 15 bases between them. Per germline, CDR1 MNHEY and CDR2 SVGAGI. CDR3 sequence: CASSYSGESSIGYTF. In DNA, the CDR3 is TGTGCCAGCAGTTACTCGGGGGAATCCTCTATTGGCTACACCTTC.

The rearrangement links TRBV2 to TRBJ2-7; D gene ambiguous. Germline lookup yields CDR1 SNHLY and CDR2 FYNNEI. Deletions cut 3 bases from V and 0 bases from J, with 6 bases between. The CDR3 consists of 13 residues. Written as DNA, the CDR3 is TGTGCCAGCAGTGAGGTCACCTCCTACGAGCAGTACTTC. The encoded protein is CASSEVTSYEQYF.

V is TRBV15 and J is TRBJ1-6, with D hard to call. Trimming cost V 4 bases and J 6 bases, with 10 bases left between them. The CDR3 sequence is 14 residues long. Germline CDR1 and CDR2: LNHNV and YYDKDF (reference sequence). Here the CDR3 reads CATSKDGGNSPLHF. CDR3 nucleotides: TGTGCCACCAGCAAGGACGGAGGTAATTCACCCCTCCACTTT.

This chain links TRBV27 with TRBJ2-7, with 9 bases identical to TRBD1. With 7 bases clipped from V and 2 bases from J, the junction kept 3 bases outside the gene matches. Germline CDR1 MNHEY, CDR2 SMNVEV (reference sequence). This CDR3 has 13 residues. CDR3: CASIGTGTYEQYF. The DNA of the CDR3 is TGTGCCAGCATCGGGACAGGGACCTACGAGCAGTACTTC.

This clone has just one count. The rearrangement uses TRBV2 and TRBJ1-2; TRBD1 matches at 8 bases. The V and J ends lost 6 bases and 0 bases, in that order; junction bases with no gene match: 12. This CDR3 comprises 17 residues. Germline assignment: CDR1 SNHLY and CDR2 FYNNEI. CDR3 DNA: TGTGCCAGCAGCCGACAGGGGCCCATCTCAGCTAACTATGGCTACACCTTC. This codes for CASSRQGPISANYGYTF.

CDR3 sequence (DNA): TGTGCCAGCTTGTCCTCCACTGAAGCTTTCTTT. Protein sequence: CASLSSTEAFF. V usage is TRBV5-6 and J usage is TRBJ1-1; D remains ambiguous. Germline CDR1 reads SGHDT; CDR2 reads YYEEEE. This CDR3 is 11 amino acids long. The V and J ends lost 7 bases and 4 bases respectively, with 8 bases between them.

J is TRBJ1-2 and V is TRBV9; D possibly corresponds to TRBD1 (6 bases). This CDR3 region has 16 residues. V lost 3 bases and J lost 1, with 16 bases in between. Germline CDR1 SGDLS, CDR2 YYNGEE. CDR3 loop: CASSAPRGAFNYGYTF. The CDR3 DNA reads TGTGCCAGCAGCGCCCCACGGGGGGCCTTTAACTATGGCTACACCTTC. Using reference TRBV9 and TRBJ1-2 for the parts outside the CDR3, the full variable domain is DSGVTQTPKHLITATGQRVTLRCSPRSGDLSVYWYQQSLDQGLQFLIQYYNGEERAKGNILERFSAQQFPDLHSELNLSSLELGDSALYFCASSAPRGAFNYGYTFGSGTRLTVV.

This clone occurred many times. V and J are TRBV7-9 and TRBJ2-1; TRBD1 matches 9 bases. The trim removed 6 bases at V and 7 bases at J, leaving 7 bases unmatched. The germline CDR1 and CDR2 sequences are SEHNR and FQNEAQ (reference sequence). The CDR3 loop spans 14 amino acids. CDR3 sequence: CASRNRDRENEQFF. CDR3 DNA: TGTGCCAGCAGAAACCGGGACAGGGAGAATGAGCAGTTCTTC.

V is TRBV13 and J is TRBJ2-7, with 7 bases aligning to TRBD1. J gave up 7 bases and V 5 bases, and 5 bases lay outside the gene matches. The CDR3 totals 12 residues. CDR1 is PRHDT and CDR2 is FYEKMQ in the germline V gene (reference sequence). CDR3 nucleotide sequence: TGTGCCAGCAGCCTCGACAGGGAAGAGCAGTACTTC. This codes for CASSLDREEQYF.

This clone was found a few times. CDR3 nucleotide sequence: TGCAGCGCGACGGGGGCCACTAACTATGGCTACACCTTC. Its translation: CSATGATNYGYTF. The chain uses TRBV29-1 and TRBJ1-2; a possible D gene is TRBD1 (6 bases). This CDR3 has 13 amino acids. The germline CDR1 and CDR2 sequences are SQVTM and ANQGSEA. The V and J ends lost 7 bases and 0 bases respectively, with 12 bases between them.

The chain employs TRBV7-8 and TRBJ2-1; 15 bases are a match to TRBD2. The germline CDR1 and CDR2 sequences are SGHVS and FQNEAQ. CDR3 length equals 18 residues. V was pared by 5 bases and J by 0 bases, with 5 bases of the junction left unmatched. The CDR3 region has the DNA TGTGCCAGCAGCGCCGGACTAGCGGGGGGGCACTCCTACAATGAGCAGTTCTTC. Translated, it gives CASSAGLAGGHSYNEQFF.

The CDR3 nucleotides read TGTGCCAGCAGCTTAGCGTCAGGGACCAGCTCACCCCTCCACTTT. It is translated as CASSLASGTSSPLHF. The gene calls are TRBV7-9 and TRBJ1-6, with D possibly being TRBD1 (5 bases). Per germline, CDR1 SEHNR and CDR2 FQNEAQ (reference sequence). The CDR3 contains 15 residues. V lost 0 bases and J lost 10, with 13 bases in between.

This chain joins TRBV7-4 and TRBJ1-4; 8 bases map to TRBD1. Germline V gene lookup returns CDR1 SGHVT and CDR2 SQSDAQ. V shed 0 bases and J 3 bases; nucleotides not matched to a gene: 6. This CDR3 is built from 17 residues. The CDR3 loop reads CASSLAGQGAANEKLFF. In DNA, the CDR3 is TGTGCCAGCAGCTTAGCAGGACAGGGCGCCGCTAATGAAAAACTGTTTTTT.

The chain recombines TRBV28 with TRBJ2-3; 14 nucleotides line up with TRBD2. CDR1 is MDHEN and CDR2 is SYDVKM in the germline V gene. The CDR3 loop spans 16 amino acids. V gave up 4 bases and J gave up 4 bases; unmatched junction bases: 4. The CDR3 nucleotides read TGTGCCAGCAGTTCTCGACTAGCGGGGGGGTCAGATACGCAGTATTTT. Translated, it gives CASSSRLAGGSDTQYF.

The chain employs TRBV7-9 and TRBJ2-1; D tentatively fits TRBD1 or TRBD2 (5 bases each). This CDR3 contains 14 residues. Germline V gene lookup returns CDR1 SEHNR and CDR2 FQNEAQ (reference sequence). V lost 5 bases to trimming and J lost 7 bases, with 15 bases between them. The DNA of the CDR3 is TGTGCCAGCAGCGGGACCATTTCGTGGAATGAGCAGTTCTTC. This translates into CASSGTISWNEQFF.